Listed here are 18 T cell receptor beta chains from one sample, sequenced in a study of blood T cell repertoires in COVID-19. The assay was immunoSEQ multiplex PCR, and TCRdb's table has in-frame clones only and misses some. The table includes a few hundred thousand clones, around 92% detected once. The sequenced sample was peripheral blood. These receptors were obtained from a woman under 40 with COVID-19, enrolled during active disease.

The chain is built from TRBV25-1 and TRBJ1-5; D ambiguous. The length of the CDR3 is 12 residues. Trimming cost V 3 bases and J 2 bases, with 2 bases left between them. Per the germline V gene, CDR1 is MGHDK and CDR2 is SYGVNS. The CDR3 DNA reads TGTGCCAGCAGTGACGGCAATCAGCCCCAGCATTTT. Encoded protein: CASSDGNQPQHF.

The V call is TRBV18, the J call TRBJ1-6; D is ambiguous. V shed 2 bases and J shed 13 bases, with 9 bases lying between them. This CDR3 contains 12 residues. In germline, CDR1 is KGHSH, CDR2 LQKENI. CDR3 coding DNA: TGTGCCAGCTCACCATCTCAGTCCCCCCTCCACTTT. Amino acid sequence: CASSPSQSPLHF. Complete variable domain (other parts from reference TRBV18 and TRBJ1-6): NAGVMQNPRHLVRRRGQEARLRCSPMKGHSHVYWYRQLPEEGLKFMVYLQKENIIDESGMPKERFSAEFPKEGPSILRIQQVVRGDSAAYFCASSPSQSPLHFGNGTRLTVT.

This chain links TRBV6-2 or TRBV6-3 with TRBJ2-4; 7 positions agree with TRBD2. Germline V gene data show CDR1 as MNHEY and CDR2 as SVGEGT. V lost 5 bases and J lost 10; bases outside the gene matches: 8. The CDR3 covers 13 residues. CDR3 protein: CASSPSGAPIQYF. The DNA of the CDR3 is TGTGCCAGCAGTCCCAGCGGGGCCCCTATTCAGTACTTC.

The chain combines TRBV6-5 with TRBJ2-7; perhaps TRBD1 as D (6 bases). This CDR3 is built from 14 residues. The ends were cut back, 6 bases at V and 2 bases at J, with 14 bases in the middle. The germline gives CDR1 MNHEY, CDR2 SVGAGI. The CDR3 sequence is CASRTRDTAYEQYF. DNA of the CDR3: TGTGCCAGCAGAACCCGGGACACCGCCTACGAGCAGTACTTC.

The chain recombines TRBV5-4 with TRBJ2-3; 7 nucleotides align to TRBD2. V lost 4 bases and J lost 2; bases outside the gene matches: 10. Germline CDR1 reads SGHNT; CDR2 reads YYREEE (reference sequence). CDR3 length: 16 residues. The CDR3 nucleotides read TGTGCCAGCAGCCCAAGGGAGGGGCCGTTCACAGATACGCAGTATTTT. Amino acids: CASSPREGPFTDTQYF.

The rearrangement links TRBV18 to TRBJ1-5, with unresolved D. Germline-derived CDR1 and CDR2 are KGHSH and LQKENI. This CDR3 contains 13 residues. With 4 bases removed from V and 2 bases from J, the gap between germline ends came to 6 bases. CDR3 protein: CASSRDRNQPQHF. CDR3 DNA: TGTGCCAGCTCACGAGATCGCAATCAGCCCCAGCATTTT.

The V call is TRBV7-2, the J call TRBJ2-1; a weak D match, TRBD2 (6 bases). CDR3 length equals 15 residues. The germline V gene encodes CDR1 SGHTA and CDR2 FQGNSA. The V end was cut by 5 bases, the J end by 12 bases, with 23 bases between. The CDR3 loop is CASSQQAEGLRRQFF. In DNA form, the CDR3 reads TGTGCCAGCAGCCAACAGGCGGAGGGTCTTAGGCGGCAGTTCTTC.

The genes are TRBV2 and TRBJ2-7; 8 bases line up with TRBD1. The trim removed 5 bases at V and 3 bases at J, leaving 3 bases unmatched. The CDR3 runs to 13 residues. Germline assignment: CDR1 SNHLY and CDR2 FYNNEI. CDR3 nucleotides: TGTGCCAGCAGTCGGGACAGGTTCTACGAGCAGTACGTC. Its translation is CASSRDRFYEQYV.

The gene calls are TRBV2 and TRBJ2-1; 8 bases are shared with TRBD2. Germline V gene lookup returns CDR1 SNHLY and CDR2 FYNNEI. J was trimmed by 3 bases and V by 7 bases; bases with no gene match: 11. The CDR3 consists of 16 residues. The CDR3 reads CASIRAGVPHYNEQFF. For the CDR3, the DNA is TGTGCCAGCATCAGAGCGGGGGTACCCCACTACAATGAGCAGTTCTTC.

V gene TRBV29-1 combines with J gene TRBJ2-7, with 7 positions matching TRBD1. The ends lost 5 bases at V and 3 bases at J; junction bases unmatched: 10. The CDR3 is 14 residues long. CDR1 SQVTM and CDR2 ANQGSEA come from the germline V gene. The CDR3 DNA sequence: TGCAGCGTTTCCGGACAGGCTTTCGGCTACGAGCAGTACGTC. This translates into CSVSGQAFGYEQYV.

The rearrangement uses TRBV4-1 and TRBJ1-1; 8 bases align to TRBD1. Losses at the gene ends were 1 base for V and 0 bases for J; bases not matched to a gene: 7. Germline V gene data show CDR1 as MGHRA and CDR2 as YSYEKL. The CDR3 runs 17 residues. The CDR3 coding sequence is TGCGCCAGCAGCCAAGGTCGCGCAGGGGGCTTGAACACTGAAGCTTTCTTT. Translated, it gives CASSQGRAGGLNTEAFF.

The rearrangement joins TRBV2 to TRBJ1-1, with a tentative D call TRBD1 (5 bases). Germline V gene lookup returns CDR1 SNHLY and CDR2 FYNNEI. The CDR3 is 13 residues long. Between the trimmed V and J ends, which lost 6 bases and 4 bases, there was a span of 12 bases. The CDR3 DNA sequence: TGTGCCAGCAGGGTCGGGGGGAGCACTGAAGCTTTCTTT. Its translation: CASRVGGSTEAFF.

The V and J genes are TRBV27 and TRBJ2-7, with 7 positions matching TRBD2. CDR3 length: 15 residues. Per germline, CDR1 MNHEY and CDR2 SMNVEV (reference sequence). V lost 3 bases and J lost 4; bases outside the gene matches: 9. The CDR3 nucleotides read TGTGCCAGCAGTTTGGTGGGGGAAGCGGGGTACGAGCAGTACTTC. Its protein product is CASSLVGEAGYEQYF.

CDR3 bases: TGTGCCAGCAGGGGGAGGGAGATGAACACTGAAGCTTTCTTT. The encoded protein is CASRGREMNTEAFF. The chain links TRBV2 to TRBJ1-1, with unresolved D. Germline assignment: CDR1 SNHLY and CDR2 FYNNEI. Trimming shortened V by 6 bases and J by 0 bases, and 11 bases separated the two germline ends. The CDR3 consists of 14 residues.

This chain's CDR3 is CASSKRTGVDEQFF. The CDR3 nucleotides read TGTGCCAGTAGTAAGAGGACAGGCGTGGATGAGCAGTTCTTC. This sequence joins TRBV19 and TRBJ2-1; 7 bases line up with TRBD1. CDR1 is LNHDA, CDR2 SQIVND, per germline (reference sequence). The CDR3 has 14 residues. Trimming cost V 4 bases and J 8 bases; bases outside gene matches: 8.

This chain connects TRBV28 to TRBJ2-1; TRBD1 is a possible D gene (6 bases). Trimming removed 8 bases from V and 5 bases from J, with 25 bases in between. Germline assignment: CDR1 MDHEN and CDR2 SYDVKM. CDR3 length equals 17 residues. In DNA, the CDR3 is TGTGCCAGCTCCCCGACGTGGGGCAGGGGTACCGACAATGAGCAGTTCTTC. It specifies CASSPTWGRGTDNEQFF. Full variable domain (outside the CDR3, taken from reference TRBV28 and TRBJ2-1): DVKVTQSSRYLVKRTGEKVFLECVQDMDHENMFWYRQDPGLGLRLIYFSYDVKMKEKGDIPEGYSVSREKKERFSLILESASTNQTSMYLCASSPTWGRGTDNEQFFGPGTRLTVL.

The chain employs TRBV6-1 and TRBJ1-5, with 8 bases identical to TRBD1. The germline CDR1 and CDR2 sequences are MNHNS and SASEGT. CDR3 length: 19 amino acids. Trimming removed 4 bases from V and 3 bases from J; junction bases left unmatched: 17. CDR3 in amino acids: CASSGTNTHGTGSNQPQHF. DNA for the CDR3: TGTGCCAGCAGTGGAACTAATACTCACGGGACAGGATCCAATCAGCCCCAGCATTTT.

This clone appeared a few times. The chain has TRBV28 and TRBJ1-1, with 9 bases fitting TRBD1. The CDR3 consists of 16 residues. J was trimmed by 11 bases and V by 8 bases; bases with no gene match: 21. Germline V lookup: CDR1 MDHEN, CDR2 SYDVKM. CDR3 DNA: TGTGCCAGCTCCCTTCGGTACAGGGGGCTGTTGTTGTCGGCTTTCTTT. Translation: CASSLRYRGLLLSAFF.